This T cell receptor (beta chain) was found in a study of PD-1 blockade in classical Hodgkin lymphoma. Points from the study as a whole: Relapsed/refractory patients reportedly had the lowest baseline TCR diversity, below newly diagnosed patients, who were below healthy donors. Prior to therapy, complete responders displayed diversity much like that of newly diagnosed patients. Significantly greater TCR diversity emerged by C4D1 in CD4+ cells but not CD8+ cells. Nothing has yet pinned down what causes the repertoire differences, possibly disease activity or prior therapy.

With respect to this clone: Its antigen is undetermined.

Time point of the sample: cycle 4 day 1 (C4D1), after less than 7 weeks of nivolumab. Brentuximab vedotin exposure varied among the patients, all of whom had relapsed after autologous stem cell transplantation. The CDR3 consists of 11 residues. Germline CDR1 and CDR2: MNHNY and SVGAGI (reference sequence). V lost 0 bases and J lost 7, with 4 bases in between. Some clones are missing from TCRdb's copy, which holds only in-frame ones; the method was immunoSEQ multiplex PCR. The repertoire holds fewer than 25,000 clones, with roughly 76% as singletons. The clonotype comes from a human donor with classical Hodgkin lymphoma. V gene TRBV6-6 combines with J gene TRBJ2-7; no clear D gene. Sample: peripheral blood mononuclear cells (PBMCs), taken before the fourth cycle of nivolumab. In DNA form, the CDR3 reads TGTGCCAGCAGTTACTCGCGGGAGCAGTACTTC. It is translated as CASSYSREQYF.